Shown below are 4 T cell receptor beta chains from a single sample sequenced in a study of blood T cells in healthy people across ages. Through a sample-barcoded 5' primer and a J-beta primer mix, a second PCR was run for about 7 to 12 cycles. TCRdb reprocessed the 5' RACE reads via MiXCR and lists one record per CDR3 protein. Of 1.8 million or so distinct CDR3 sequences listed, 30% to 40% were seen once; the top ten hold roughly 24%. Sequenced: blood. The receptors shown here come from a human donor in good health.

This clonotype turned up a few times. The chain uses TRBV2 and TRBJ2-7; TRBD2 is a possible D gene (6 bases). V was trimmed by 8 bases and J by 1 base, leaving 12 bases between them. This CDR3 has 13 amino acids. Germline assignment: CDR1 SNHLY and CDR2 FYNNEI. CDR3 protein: CASLIGSSYEQYF. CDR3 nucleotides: TGTGCCAGCTTGATCGGGAGTTCCTACGAGCAGTACTTC.

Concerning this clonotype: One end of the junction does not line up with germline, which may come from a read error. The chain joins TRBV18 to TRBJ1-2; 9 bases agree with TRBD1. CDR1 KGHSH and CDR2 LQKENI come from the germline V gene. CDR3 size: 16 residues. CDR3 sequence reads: CTSSPPGTGPDYGYTF. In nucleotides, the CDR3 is TGTACCAGCTCACCTCCCGGGACAGGGCCCGACTATGGCTACACCTTC. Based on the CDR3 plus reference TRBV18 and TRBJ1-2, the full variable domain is NAGVMQNPRHLVRRRGQEARLRCSPMKGHSHVYWYRQLPEEGLKFMVYLQKENIIDESGMPKERFSAEFPKEGPSILRIQQVVRGDSAAYFCTSSPPGTGPDYGYTFGSGTRLTVV.

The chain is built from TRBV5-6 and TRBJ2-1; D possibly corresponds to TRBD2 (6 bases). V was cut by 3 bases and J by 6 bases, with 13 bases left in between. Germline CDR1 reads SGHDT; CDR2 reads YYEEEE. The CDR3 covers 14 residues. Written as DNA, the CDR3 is TGTGCCAGCAGCTCTCTGGAGGGGAGCAATGAGCAGTTCTTC. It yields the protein CASSSLEGSNEQFF.

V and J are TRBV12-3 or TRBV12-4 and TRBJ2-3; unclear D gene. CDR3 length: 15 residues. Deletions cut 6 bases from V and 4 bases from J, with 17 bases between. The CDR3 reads CASRRGGASADTQYF. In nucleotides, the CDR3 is TGTGCCAGCAGACGCGGTGGCGCCAGCGCAGATACGCAGTATTTT.